This T cell receptor (beta chain) was found in a study of blood T cell repertoires in COVID-19. About the research overall: Acute and convalescent COVID-19 specimens originated in the United States, Italy and Spain. Sources were T cells, B-cell-depleted T cells, or PBMCs; the material itself was cDNA or gDNA.

Assignment of participants to cohorts was predicated upon participant-reported clinical history. Authors' analysis steps: Amplification with reference gene primers provided the estimates of nucleated cell counts. TCRdb keeps only in-frame clones here, not all; method: immunoSEQ multiplex PCR. Clone size and the V and J calls come from that table; the DNA yielded D and trimming. This sample yields around 46,000 clones, of which around 83% are seen a single time; approximately 3.1% belongs to the top ten. The CDR3 totals 13 residues. After removal of 4 bases from V and 4 bases from J, the junction contained 6 bases not matched to a gene. Germline V gene data show CDR1 as GTSNPN and CDR2 as SVGIG (reference sequence).

Sequenced material: PBMCs or T cells enriched from blood (not recorded which). This receptor was identified in a woman aged 45 to 65 who had recovered from COVID-19. The V and J genes are TRBV30 and TRBJ1-1, with 7 bases that match TRBD1. CDR3 DNA: TGTGCCTGGACAGACAGGGTCGGCACTGAAGCTTTCTTT. Protein product: CAWTDRVGTEAFF.